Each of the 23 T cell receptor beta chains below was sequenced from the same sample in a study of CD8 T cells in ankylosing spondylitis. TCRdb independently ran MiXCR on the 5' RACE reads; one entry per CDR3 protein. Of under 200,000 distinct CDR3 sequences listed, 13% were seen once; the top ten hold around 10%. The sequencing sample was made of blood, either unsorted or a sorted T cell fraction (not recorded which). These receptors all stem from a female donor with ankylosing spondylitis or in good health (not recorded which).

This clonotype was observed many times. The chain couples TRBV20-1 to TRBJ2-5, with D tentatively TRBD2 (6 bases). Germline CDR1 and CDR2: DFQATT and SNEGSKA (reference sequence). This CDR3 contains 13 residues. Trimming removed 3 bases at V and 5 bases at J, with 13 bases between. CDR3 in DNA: TGCAGTGCTAGGGAGGGTCGTGCGGAGACCCAGTACTTC. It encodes CSAREGRAETQYF.

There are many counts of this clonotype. The CDR3, as DNA: TGTGCCAGCAGTGAAAGGGGGGGCAATCAGCCCCAGCATTTT. It yields the protein CASSERGGNQPQHF. The chain has TRBV12-3 or TRBV12-4 and TRBJ1-5; D perhaps matches TRBD1 (6 bases). Trimming took 5 bases from V and 2 from J, leaving 10 bases between them. The CDR3 has 14 amino acids.

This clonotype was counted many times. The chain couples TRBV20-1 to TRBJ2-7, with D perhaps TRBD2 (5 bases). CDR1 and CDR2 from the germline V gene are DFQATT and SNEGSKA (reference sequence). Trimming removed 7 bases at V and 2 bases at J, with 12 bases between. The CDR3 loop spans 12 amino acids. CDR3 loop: CSVKRSPYEQYF. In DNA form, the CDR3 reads TGCAGTGTTAAGCGGAGTCCCTACGAGCAGTACTTC.

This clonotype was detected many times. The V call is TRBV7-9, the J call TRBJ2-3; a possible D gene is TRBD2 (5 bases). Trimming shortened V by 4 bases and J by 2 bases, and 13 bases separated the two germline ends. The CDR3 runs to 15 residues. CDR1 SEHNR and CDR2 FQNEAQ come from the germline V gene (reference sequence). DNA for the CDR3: TGTGCCAGCAGCTCCCCGGGGAGCACCACAGATACGCAGTATTTT. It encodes CASSSPGSTTDTQYF.

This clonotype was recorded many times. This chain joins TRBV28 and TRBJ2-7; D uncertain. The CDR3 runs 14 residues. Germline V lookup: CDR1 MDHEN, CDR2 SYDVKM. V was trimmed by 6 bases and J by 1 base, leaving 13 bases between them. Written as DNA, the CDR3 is TGTGCCAGCAGCTTACAACCTACATCCTACGAGCAGTACTTC. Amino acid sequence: CASSLQPTSYEQYF. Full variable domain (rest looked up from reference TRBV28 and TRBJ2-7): DVKVTQSSRYLVKRTGEKVFLECVQDMDHENMFWYRQDPGLGLRLIYFSYDVKMKEKGDIPEGYSVSREKKERFSLILESASTNQTSMYLCASSLQPTSYEQYFGPGTRLTVT.

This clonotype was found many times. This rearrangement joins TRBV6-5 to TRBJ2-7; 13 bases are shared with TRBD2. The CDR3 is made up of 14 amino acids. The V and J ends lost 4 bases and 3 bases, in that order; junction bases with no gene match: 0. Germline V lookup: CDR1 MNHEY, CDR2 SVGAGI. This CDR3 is CASSWTSGSYEQYF. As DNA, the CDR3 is TGTGCCAGCAGTTGGACTAGCGGGAGCTACGAGCAGTACTTC.

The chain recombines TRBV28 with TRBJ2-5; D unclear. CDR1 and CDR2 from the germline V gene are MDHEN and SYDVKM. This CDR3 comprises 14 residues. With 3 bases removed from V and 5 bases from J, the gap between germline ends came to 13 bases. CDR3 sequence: CASSLPGSGETQYF. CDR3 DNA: TGTGCCAGCAGTTTGCCCGGGTCTGGGGAGACCCAGTACTTC.

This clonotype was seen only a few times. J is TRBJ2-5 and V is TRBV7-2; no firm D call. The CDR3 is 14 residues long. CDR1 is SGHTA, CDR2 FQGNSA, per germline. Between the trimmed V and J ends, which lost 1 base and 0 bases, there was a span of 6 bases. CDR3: CASSLGADQETQYF. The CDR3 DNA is TGTGCCAGCAGCTTAGGGGCGGACCAAGAGACCCAGTACTTC.

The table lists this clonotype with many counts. The chain's CDR3 is CASSLDSSLSEAFF. CDR3 nucleotides: TGCGCCAGCAGCTTGGACAGTTCCCTCTCTGAAGCTTTCTTT. The chain recombines TRBV5-1 with TRBJ1-1, with no clear D. Trimming removed 0 bases at V and 6 bases at J, with 12 bases between. The CDR3 has 14 residues. CDR1 is SGHRS and CDR2 is YFSETQ in the germline V gene.

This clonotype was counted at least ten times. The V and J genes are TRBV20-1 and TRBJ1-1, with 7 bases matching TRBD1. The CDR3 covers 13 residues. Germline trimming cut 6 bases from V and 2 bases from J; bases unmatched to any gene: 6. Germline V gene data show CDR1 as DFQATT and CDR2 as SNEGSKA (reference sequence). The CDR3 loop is CSATRDSNTEAFF. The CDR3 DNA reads TGCAGTGCAACCCGGGACAGTAACACTGAAGCTTTCTTT.

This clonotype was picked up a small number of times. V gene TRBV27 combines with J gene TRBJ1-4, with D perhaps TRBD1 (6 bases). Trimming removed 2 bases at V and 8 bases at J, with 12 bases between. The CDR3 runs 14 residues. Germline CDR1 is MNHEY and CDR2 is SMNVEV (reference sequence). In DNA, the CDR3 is TGTGCCAGCAGTTTAACAGGGCTAGGAGAAAAACTGTTTTTT. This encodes CASSLTGLGEKLFF.

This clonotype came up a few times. CDR3 loop: CASSPPGSNTQYF. DNA of the CDR3: TGTGCCAGCTCACCACCGGGTTCGAATACGCAGTATTTT. This chain links TRBV18 with TRBJ2-3; no clear D gene. The length of the CDR3 is 13 residues. V was trimmed by 0 bases and J by 7 bases, leaving 8 bases between them. Germline V gene sequence: CDR1 KGHSH, CDR2 LQKENI.

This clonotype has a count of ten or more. The CDR3 region is CSVAGSGTGTGNTIYF. As DNA, the CDR3 is TGCAGCGTCGCTGGATCCGGGACAGGGACTGGAAACACCATATATTTT. This chain links TRBV29-1 with TRBJ1-3, with TRBD1 identical over 9 bases. The CDR3 has 16 amino acids. Trimming at V came to 6 bases and at J to 2 bases, leaving 11 bases not matched to a gene. CDR1 is SQVTM and CDR2 is ANQGSEA in the germline V gene.

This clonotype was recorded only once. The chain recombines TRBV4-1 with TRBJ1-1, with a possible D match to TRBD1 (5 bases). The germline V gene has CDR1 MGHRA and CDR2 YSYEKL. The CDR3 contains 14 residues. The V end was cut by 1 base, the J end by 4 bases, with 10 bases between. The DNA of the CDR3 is TGCGCCAGCAGCCAAGTGTTTGACAGCACTGAAGCTTTCTTT. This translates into CASSQVFDSTEAFF.

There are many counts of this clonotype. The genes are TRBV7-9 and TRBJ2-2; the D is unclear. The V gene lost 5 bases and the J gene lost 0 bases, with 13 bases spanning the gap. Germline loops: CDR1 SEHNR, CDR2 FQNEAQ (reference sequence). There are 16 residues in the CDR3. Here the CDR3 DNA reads TGTGCCAGCAGCCTGAGTCCTGGGACGAACACCGGGGAGCTGTTTTTT. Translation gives CASSLSPGTNTGELFF.

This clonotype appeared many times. The CDR3 DNA reads TGTGCCAGCAGACCCTTTACAGGGGTCCCCGGTAACTACGAGCAGTACTTC. It specifies CASRPFTGVPGNYEQYF. The V and J genes are TRBV28 and TRBJ2-7; 7 bases agree with TRBD1. The germline CDR1 and CDR2 sequences are MDHEN and SYDVKM. J gave up 3 bases and V 6 bases, and 17 bases lay outside the gene matches. CDR3 length: 17 residues. The whole variable domain, remainder taken from reference TRBV28 and TRBJ2-7, is DVKVTQSSRYLVKRTGEKVFLECVQDMDHENMFWYRQDPGLGLRLIYFSYDVKMKEKGDIPEGYSVSREKKERFSLILESASTNQTSMYLCASRPFTGVPGNYEQYFGPGTRLTVT.

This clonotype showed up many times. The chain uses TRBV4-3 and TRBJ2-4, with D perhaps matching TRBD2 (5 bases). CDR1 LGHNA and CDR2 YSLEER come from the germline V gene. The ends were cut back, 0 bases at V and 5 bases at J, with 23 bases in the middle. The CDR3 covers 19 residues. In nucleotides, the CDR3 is TGCGCCAGCAGCCAAGAAGTTTGGGGTTCCCAATCGCGGGAAAACATTCAGTACTTC. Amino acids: CASSQEVWGSQSRENIQYF.

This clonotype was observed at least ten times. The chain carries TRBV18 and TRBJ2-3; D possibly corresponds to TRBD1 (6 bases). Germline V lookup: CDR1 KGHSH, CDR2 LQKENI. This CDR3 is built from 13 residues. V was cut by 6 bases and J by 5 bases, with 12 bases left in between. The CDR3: CASSPRQEDTQYF. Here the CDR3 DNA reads TGTGCCAGCTCGCCCCGACAGGAAGATACGCAGTATTTT. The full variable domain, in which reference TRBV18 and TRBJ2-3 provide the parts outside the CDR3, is NAGVMQNPRHLVRRRGQEARLRCSPMKGHSHVYWYRQLPEEGLKFMVYLQKENIIDESGMPKERFSAEFPKEGPSILRIQQVVRGDSAAYFCASSPRQEDTQYFGPGTRLTVL.

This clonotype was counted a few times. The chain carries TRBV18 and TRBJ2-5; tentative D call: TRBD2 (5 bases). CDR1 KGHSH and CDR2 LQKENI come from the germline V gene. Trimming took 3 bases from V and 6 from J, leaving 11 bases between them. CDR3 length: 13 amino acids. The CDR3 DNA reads TGTGCCAGCTCACCTACTAGTTTCCAGACCCAGTACTTC. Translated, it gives CASSPTSFQTQYF.

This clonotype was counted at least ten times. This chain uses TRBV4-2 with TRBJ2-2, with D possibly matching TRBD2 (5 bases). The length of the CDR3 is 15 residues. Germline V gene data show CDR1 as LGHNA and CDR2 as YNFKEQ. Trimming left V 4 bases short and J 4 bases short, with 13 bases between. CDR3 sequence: CASSLGGGLTGELFF. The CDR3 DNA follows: TGTGCCAGCAGCCTAGGTGGCGGGCTCACCGGGGAGCTGTTTTTT.

The CDR3 DNA sequence: TGTGCCAGTAGTATTTTGACGGAACCTAGGTACGAGCAGTACTTC. It translates to CASSILTEPRYEQYF. The chain recombines TRBV19 with TRBJ2-7; D call uncertain. Germline V gives CDR1 LNHDA, CDR2 SQIVND (reference sequence). V lost 3 bases, J lost 4 bases, and 16 bases lay in between. This CDR3 has 15 residues.

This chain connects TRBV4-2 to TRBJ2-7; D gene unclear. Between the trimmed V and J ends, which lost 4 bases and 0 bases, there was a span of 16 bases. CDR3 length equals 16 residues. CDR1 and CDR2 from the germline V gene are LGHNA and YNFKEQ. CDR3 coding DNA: TGTGCCAGCAGCCCCCACTCGCAACGGGCCTCCTACGAGCAGTACTTC. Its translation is CASSPHSQRASYEQYF.

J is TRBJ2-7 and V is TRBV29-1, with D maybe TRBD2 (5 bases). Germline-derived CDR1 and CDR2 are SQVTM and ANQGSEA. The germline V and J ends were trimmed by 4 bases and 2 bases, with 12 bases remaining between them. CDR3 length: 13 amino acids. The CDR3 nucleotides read TGCAGCGTTGGGGGTTCCGGGGCCTACGAGCAGTACTTC. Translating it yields CSVGGSGAYEQYF.